This TCR beta chain is from a study of blood T cells in healthy people across ages (dated by TCRdb to 2013 to 2016). At the level of the whole study: In model experiments, template switching captured roughly one uniquely barcoded TCR beta cDNA molecule for every two T cells. Age-related changes in TCR beta repertoire diversity were measured in the study by deep sequencing normalized with unique cDNA molecular identifiers. Four age groups were formed from the donors: young (average about 15 years), middle-aged (around 39), aged (more than 55) and long-lived (around 82). Donors of different ages were randomly distributed across sequencing lanes to avoid experimental bias. Two additional independent replicas of 1 million unique cDNA reads from the same blood draw were analyzed for two donors (one aged 18 to 29 and one aged 80 or older).

What the study reported, not specific to this receptor: Because the CMV infection status of the donors was unknown, age-related changes in expanded clonotypes may potentially have been confounded. Compared with the aged group, the long-lived group had more naive CD4+ T cells, fewer expanded clones and increased TCR diversity, suggesting age selection. Bulk unsorted PBMC profiling prevented conclusive comparison of naive and antigen-experienced compartments. Observed TCR beta diversity correlated strongly with the percentage of naive T cells measured by flow cytometry. Estimates of total diversity based on one million sequenced T cells were considered lower bounds and underestimates. As age increased, observed TCR beta diversity per million T cells dropped in a roughly linear way, and a significant reduction was already evident by age 40.

CDR1 and CDR2 were assigned from the germline V gene as KGHSH and LQKENI. Its CDR3 holds 15 amino acids, cysteine through phenylalanine. The CDR3 DNA has 45 bases and is translated from base 1. Clipping removes 2 bases from V and 6 bases from J, with 8 as the unmatched junction base count. The method behind the library was 5' RACE. The listed sequencing device is Illumina HiSeq 2500. A second about 7 to 11 cycle PCR used a sample-barcoded 5' primer and a J-beta primer mix. Each TCR beta cDNA molecule received a unique molecular identifier from a template-switch 5' adaptor carrying 12 random nucleotides. At least 2.5 million CDR3-containing paired-end reads were obtained from each sample. All of the RNA was converted into first-strand cDNA using the Mint cDNA synthesis kit, with a TRBC-specific oligonucleotide serving as the primer. All cDNA was treated with uracil-DNA glycosylase and then went through a first 18-cycle PCR with the universal primers M1SS and BC2_uni_R. The study's processing was this. For normalization, 1 million high-quality reads, each with a distinct molecular identifier, were randomly selected from each sample. Instead of being binned into consensus sequences, reads with shared molecular identifiers were discarded. MiTCR, run with a Q25 quality threshold and the strictest error-elimination algorithm, handled CDR3 identification, clonotype clustering and error correction. A nonparametric unseen species model with Euler transformation was used to estimate a lower bound on total TCR beta diversity. TCRdb took the public reads, trimmed them with fastp at Q25, ran MiXCR for clone calling and kept in-frame beta chains. When rows share a CDR3 protein, they turn into one entry using the most common DNA and genes. The V and J calls come from TCRdb's annotation, not from the publication. Recorded for this sample are more than 1 million distinct CDR3 sequences; around 43% of them occurred a single time. The ten top clones hold around 18% of the sample.

This clonotype occurred a few times. It lacks a known antigen. One base away there is no much larger clone; base qualities are not given. The donors were a few dozen Caucasian individuals from Russia, aged roughly 6 to 100 years, who were systemically healthy. Approximately 11 milliliters of peripheral blood were drawn from each donor into EDTA-treated Vacutainer tubes. Ficoll-Paque density-gradient centrifugation was used to isolate PBMCs, with at least 6.5 million per sample. Total RNA, at least 6 micrograms per sample, was extracted from PBMCs with Trizol reagent. For every donor, an aliquot of PBMCs went through flow cytometry to measure the percentages of naive CD45RAhigh/CD27high T cells.

Sequencing was performed on blood. The chain was built from TRBV18 and TRBJ2-5, with 8 central nucleotides matching TRBD2. This receptor was obtained from a woman in her sixties or seventies in good health. The bases are TGTGCCAGCTCACCAGGAGCGGGAGCTGGGAAGACCCAGTACTTC. Its protein is CASSPGAGAGKTQYF.